Following are 29 T cell receptor beta chains from one sample sequenced in a study of CD8+CD57+ T cells in acquired aplastic anemia. For CDR3 and TCR beta VDJ profiling, genomic DNA was the template used. One entry per CDR3 protein results from TCRdb running MiXCR on the reads. The table includes around 180,000 distinct CDR3 sequences, about 60% detected once. The sample consisted of sorted CD4+, CD8+, or CD8+CD57+ T cells (not recorded which) from PBMCs. These receptors came from a human donor in good health.

The rearrangement joins TRBV10-1 to TRBJ2-5, with TRBD1 matching over 7 bases. In germline, CDR1 is WNHNN, CDR2 SYGVQD (reference sequence). Trimming took 6 bases from V and 0 from J; bases not matched to a gene: 13. The CDR3 has 17 amino acids. CDR3 in amino acids: CASRWGTAQPYQETQYF. CDR3 nucleotides: TGCGCCAGCAGATGGGGGACAGCTCAACCATACCAAGAGACCCAGTACTTC.

The chain links TRBV7-2 to TRBJ2-3, with 7 positions matching TRBD2. V shed 4 bases and J 9 bases; nucleotides not matched to a gene: 7. CDR1 is SGHTA and CDR2 is FQGNSA in the germline V gene. The CDR3 extends over 13 amino acids. The CDR3 is CASSSDGGGTQYF. CDR3 DNA sequence: TGTGCCAGCAGCTCGGATGGGGGGGGGACGCAGTATTTT.

This clonotype was recorded at least ten times. The chain carries TRBV6-5 and TRBJ2-1; maybe TRBD2 (5 bases). V was clipped by 4 bases and J by 1 base, with 11 bases between them. Per germline, CDR1 MNHEY and CDR2 SVGAGI. The CDR3 loop spans 15 amino acids. The CDR3 reads CASSLGSDSYNEQFF. CDR3 coding DNA: TGTGCCAGCAGTTTGGGTAGCGATTCCTACAATGAGCAGTTCTTC.

The chain joins TRBV2 to TRBJ2-5; D is possibly TRBD2 (5 bases). V dropped 3 bases and J dropped 2 bases, with 13 bases sitting between them. Germline-derived CDR1 and CDR2 are SNHLY and FYNNEI. The CDR3 is 15 residues long. CDR3 in amino acids: CASSERAGRQETQYF. In DNA form, the CDR3 reads TGTGCCAGCAGTGAGAGGGCTGGTCGGCAAGAGACCCAGTACTTC. Filled out from reference TRBV2 and TRBJ2-5, the complete variable domain reads EPEVTQTPSHQVTQMGQEVILRCVPISNHLYFYWYRQILGQKVEFLVSFYNNEISEKSEIFDDQFSVERPDGSNFTLKIRSTKLEDSAMYFCASSERAGRQETQYFGPGTRLLVL.

This chain connects TRBV20-1 to TRBJ2-3; TRBD2 agrees at 11 bases. V dropped 6 bases and J dropped 4; count of bases not matched to a gene: 3. CDR1 is DFQATT and CDR2 is SNEGSKA in the germline V gene (reference sequence). The CDR3 has 13 residues. As DNA, the CDR3 is TGCAGTGCCCGGGGACTAGCGGCAGATACGCAGTATTTT. Residues: CSARGLAADTQYF.

The genes are TRBV7-9 and TRBJ1-3, with 7 bases identical to TRBD1. The CDR3 extends over 15 amino acids. The germline gives CDR1 SEHNR, CDR2 FQNEAQ (reference sequence). V shed 1 base, J shed 4 bases, and the junction held 4 bases outside the gene matches. The CDR3 sequence is CASSLEGAQGNTIYF. CDR3 nucleotides: TGTGCCAGCAGCTTAGAGGGGGCGCAGGGAAACACCATATATTTT.

The gene calls are TRBV7-9 and TRBJ2-5; 10 nucleotides match TRBD2. Losses at the gene ends were 5 bases for V and 4 bases for J; bases not matched to a gene: 13. Looked up from germline, CDR1 is SEHNR and CDR2 is FQNEAQ (reference sequence). The CDR3 is made up of 17 amino acids. Here the CDR3 reads CASSKTWGRLAGETQYF. The CDR3, as DNA: TGTGCCAGCAGCAAAACGTGGGGCAGACTAGCGGGAGAGACCCAGTACTTC.

This clonotype was counted many times. The V call is TRBV7-9, the J call TRBJ1-3, with a weak D call TRBD1 (5 bases). The V gene lost 3 bases and the J gene lost 0 bases, with 21 bases spanning the gap. This CDR3 spans 19 amino acids. Germline lookup yields CDR1 SEHNR and CDR2 FQNEAQ (reference sequence). The CDR3 DNA is TGTGCCAGCAGCTTTGGTCTCCCGCCGGGACCGAACTCTGGAAACACCATATATTTT. Translating it yields CASSFGLPPGPNSGNTIYF.

A single count supports this clonotype. The chain joins TRBV2 to TRBJ2-7; no reliable D call. Trimming cost V 6 bases and J 9 bases, with 21 bases left between them. CDR1 is SNHLY, CDR2 FYNNEI, per germline. The CDR3 length is 14 residues. The CDR3 DNA follows: TGTGCCAGCAGGGGATCGGCACTATTTTTCGGGCAGTACTTC. Translating it yields CASRGSALFFGQYF.

The chain links TRBV19 to TRBJ1-2; 8 bases agree with TRBD1. V shed 2 bases, J shed 4 bases, and the junction held 6 bases outside the gene matches. The germline V gene encodes CDR1 LNHDA and CDR2 SQIVND (reference sequence). The CDR3 consists of 15 residues. CDR3 DNA: TGTGCCAGTAGTATACAGGGGGCTCAAAGCTATGGCTACACCTTC. Protein sequence: CASSIQGAQSYGYTF. The full variable domain, with the rest looked up from reference TRBV19 and TRBJ1-2, is DGGITQSPKYLFRKEGQNVTLSCEQNLNHDAMYWYRQDPGQGLRLIYYSQIVNDFQKGDIAEGYSVSREKKESFPLTVTSAQKNPTAFYLCASSIQGAQSYGYTFGSGTRLTVV.

The V call is TRBV4-1, the J call TRBJ2-5, with 8 bases aligning to TRBD2. The trim removed 2 bases at V and 5 bases at J, leaving 10 bases unmatched. This CDR3 comprises 16 residues. Germline V gene lookup returns CDR1 MGHRA and CDR2 YSYEKL. The CDR3 region is CASSQTPGLVTETQYF. In DNA form, the CDR3 reads TGCGCCAGCAGCCAAACACCGGGACTAGTGACGGAGACCCAGTACTTC.

Written as DNA, the CDR3 is TGTGCCATCACTCGAGACAGGGATCCAGCGGGCTACACCTTC. This encodes CAITRDRDPAGYTF. The chain couples TRBV10-3 to TRBJ1-2, with 7 bases matching TRBD1. Germline CDR1 and CDR2: ENHRY and SYGVKD. The CDR3 is 14 residues long. J gave up 8 bases and V 7 bases, and 13 bases lay outside the gene matches.

The CDR3 DNA reads TGTGCCAGCAGTCCCCCTAGCGGGAGCACAGATACGCAGTATTTT. Translation gives CASSPPSGSTDTQYF. The chain has TRBV2 and TRBJ2-3; 8 nucleotides align to TRBD2. The length of the CDR3 is 15 residues. Germline V gives CDR1 SNHLY, CDR2 FYNNEI. V lost 5 bases, J lost 0 bases, and 4 bases stayed unmatched.

The V and J genes are TRBV7-9 and TRBJ2-4, with TRBD1 identical over 8 bases. The CDR3 spans 15 residues. The V gene end was trimmed by 5 bases and the J gene end by 4 bases; junction bases not matched to a gene: 7. CDR1 SEHNR and CDR2 FQNEAQ come from the germline V gene (reference sequence). The CDR3 here is CASSPPDRAKNIQYF. CDR3 bases: TGTGCCAGCAGCCCGCCGGACAGGGCGAAAAACATTCAGTACTTC. The full variable domain, rest sourced from reference TRBV7-9 and TRBJ2-4, is DTGVSQNPRHKITKRGQNVTFRCDPISEHNRLYWYRQTLGQGPEFLTYFQNEAQLEKSRLLSDRFSAERPKGSFSTLEIQRTEQGDSAMYLCASSPPDRAKNIQYFGAGTRLSVL.

This clonotype was recorded a few times. The rearrangement uses TRBV7-2 and TRBJ2-5, with 8 bases lining up with TRBD1. The CDR3 has 15 residues. The germline V gene encodes CDR1 SGHTA and CDR2 FQGNSA. Trimming cost V 2 bases and J 2 bases; bases outside gene matches: 4. CDR3 sequence: CASSLTGTGQETQYF. CDR3 bases: TGTGCCAGCAGCTTAACCGGGACAGGACAAGAGACCCAGTACTTC. The full variable domain, rest sourced from reference TRBV7-2 and TRBJ2-5, is GAGVSQSPSNKVTEKGKDVELRCDPISGHTALYWYRQSLGQGLEFLIYFQGNSAPDKSGLPSDRFSAERTGGSVSTLTIQRTQQEDSAVYLCASSLTGTGQETQYFGPGTRLLVL.

J is TRBJ2-2 and V is TRBV28; 7 bases fit TRBD2. This CDR3 contains 16 residues. CDR1 and CDR2 from the germline V gene are MDHEN and SYDVKM. After removal of 8 bases from V and 4 bases from J, the junction contained 13 bases not matched to a gene. In nucleotides, the CDR3 is TGTGCCAGCCGCTCAGGTGGCGGGAGATCCACCGGGGAGCTGTTTTTT. It encodes CASRSGGGRSTGELFF. Full variable domain (outside the CDR3, taken from reference TRBV28 and TRBJ2-2): DVKVTQSSRYLVKRTGEKVFLECVQDMDHENMFWYRQDPGLGLRLIYFSYDVKMKEKGDIPEGYSVSREKKERFSLILESASTNQTSMYLCASRSGGGRSTGELFFGEGSRLTVL.

The V call is TRBV7-8, the J call TRBJ2-3; weak D call: TRBD2 (7 bases). This CDR3 is built from 17 residues. Germline CDR1 SGHVS, CDR2 FQNEAQ. The germline V and J ends were trimmed by 4 bases and 2 bases, with 19 bases remaining between them. In nucleotides, the CDR3 is TGTGCCAGCAGCTACCGGAGGGGGAGGGGGTACACAGATACGCAGTATTTT. It specifies CASSYRRGRGYTDTQYF. The full variable domain, rest sourced from reference TRBV7-8 and TRBJ2-3, is GAGVSQSPRYKVAKRGQDVALRCDPISGHVSLFWYQQALGQGPEFLTYFQNEAQLDKSGLPSDRFFAERPEGSVSTLKIQRTQQEDSAVYLCASSYRRGRGYTDTQYFGPGTRLTVL.

This clonotype was detected once. CDR3 residues: CASGPEFSPLHF. As DNA, the CDR3 is TGTGCCAGCGGGCCGGAATTCTCACCCCTCCACTTT. This chain uses TRBV2 with TRBJ1-6; D is uncertain. V gave up 8 bases and J gave up 10 bases, with 12 bases separating them. The CDR3 length is 12 residues. Per the germline V gene, CDR1 is SNHLY and CDR2 is FYNNEI.

V gene TRBV29-1 combines with J gene TRBJ2-1; D is unclear. The CDR3 runs 12 residues. CDR1 is SQVTM and CDR2 is ANQGSEA in the germline V gene. The V gene lost 7 bases and the J gene lost 2 bases, with 9 bases spanning the gap. CDR3 sequence reads: CSARAAYNEQFF. DNA for the CDR3: TGCAGCGCCCGGGCAGCCTACAATGAGCAGTTCTTC.

The genes are TRBV5-5 and TRBJ1-5; no clear D gene. The CDR3 length is 13 residues. V lost 5 bases and J 12 bases, leaving 18 bases between the germline ends. Germline V gene data show CDR1 as SGHKS and CDR2 as YYEKEE (reference sequence). DNA for the CDR3: TGTGCCAGCAGTTCTGGTAGCAATCGGCTCCAGCATTTT. It is translated as CASSSGSNRLQHF.

V and J are TRBV2 and TRBJ1-2; 8 bases are a match to TRBD1. In germline, CDR1 is SNHLY, CDR2 FYNNEI. This CDR3 is 16 amino acids long. Germline trimming cut 4 bases from V and 0 bases from J; bases unmatched to any gene: 7. The CDR3 reads CASSGSDRGANYGYTF. CDR3 nucleotide sequence: TGTGCCAGCAGTGGCTCCGACAGGGGAGCTAACTATGGCTACACCTTC.

As to this clonotype: An end of the junction differs from the germline gene, which may be a read error. The chain uses TRBV20-1 and TRBJ2-5; D gene ambiguous. Germline lookup yields CDR1 DFQATT and CDR2 SNEGSKA (reference sequence). There are 15 residues in the CDR3. CDR3 amino acids: CSAREGWVGRETQDF. DNA for the CDR3: TGCAGTGCTAGAGAGGGGTGGGTGGGAAGAGAGACCCAGGACTTC.

V gene TRBV10-3 combines with J gene TRBJ2-1, with TRBD1 identical over 7 bases. Germline trimming cut 7 bases from V and 6 bases from J; bases unmatched to any gene: 9. The CDR3 extends over 14 amino acids. CDR1 ENHRY and CDR2 SYGVKD come from the germline V gene. The DNA for the CDR3 is TGTGCCATCACCGACAGGGAAGGACTCAATGAGCAGTTCTTC. It yields the protein CAITDREGLNEQFF.

The V call is TRBV6-5, the J call TRBJ1-1, with 8 positions matching TRBD1. V shed 6 bases and J 6 bases; nucleotides not matched to a gene: 15. In germline, CDR1 is MNHEY, CDR2 SVGAGI. This CDR3 contains 16 residues. CDR3 sequence: CASRDRTGNFLSEAFF. The CDR3 DNA follows: TGTGCCAGCAGGGACAGGACAGGGAATTTTTTGTCTGAAGCTTTCTTT.

Many counts were recorded for this clonotype. The rearrangement links TRBV2 to TRBJ2-2, with D maybe TRBD2 (5 bases). This CDR3 contains 13 residues. Germline-derived CDR1 and CDR2 are SNHLY and FYNNEI. The V end was cut by 8 bases, the J end by 7 bases, with 14 bases between. Here the CDR3 DNA reads TGTGCCAGCCTAAACCTGGAGGTCGGGGAGCTGTTTTTT. It specifies CASLNLEVGELFF.

V is TRBV12-3 or TRBV12-4 and J is TRBJ1-6; D ambiguous. Trimming shortened V by 5 bases and J by 5 bases, and 10 bases separated the two germline ends. The CDR3 has 14 residues. CDR3: CASSPTENNSPLHF. The DNA for the CDR3 is TGTGCCAGCAGTCCGACGGAAAATAATTCACCCCTCCACTTT.

On this clonotype itself: A junction end diverges from the germline sequence, so it may reflect a read error. The chain joins TRBV7-8 to TRBJ1-2; tentatively, D is TRBD1 (6 bases). CDR3 length: 13 amino acids. Germline V gene sequence: CDR1 SGHVS, CDR2 FQNEAQ. In DNA, the CDR3 is TGTGCCAGCAGCTCACGGACAGCTTATGCCTACACCTTC. Translated: CASSSRTAYAYTF.

Worth noting for this clonotype: Sequence at one end of the junction differs from germline and may be a read error. The chain joins TRBV29-1 to TRBJ1-1, with 8 nucleotides matching TRBD1. The CDR3 extends over 13 amino acids. Germline loops: CDR1 SQVTM, CDR2 ANQGSEA. The CDR3 region has the DNA TGCACAGATACGACAGGGGAGAACACTAAAGCTTTCTTT. This encodes CTDTTGENTKAFF. The entire variable domain, with the rest obtained from reference TRBV29-1 and TRBJ1-1, is as follows: SAVISQKPSRDICQRGTSLTIQCQVDSQVTMMFWYRQQPGQSLTLIATANQGSEATYESGFVIDKFPISRPNLTFSTLTVSNMSPEDSSIYLCTDTTGENTKAFFGQGTRLTVV.

This clonotype was observed a handful of times. The chain employs TRBV2 and TRBJ2-2; 9 bases match TRBD1. Germline CDR1 SNHLY, CDR2 FYNNEI. The CDR3 is made up of 14 amino acids. The trim removed 7 bases at V and 8 bases at J, leaving 8 bases unmatched. The CDR3 is CASTLQGASGELFF. CDR3 bases: TGTGCCAGCACATTACAGGGGGCATCGGGGGAGCTGTTTTTT.